A single sample is the source of the 18 T cell receptor beta chains below, sequenced in a study of beta chain features in type 1 diabetes (dated by TCRdb to the late 2010s). Libraries were made using the immunoSEQ multiplex PCR assay. All of the isolated RNA was reverse transcribed with the High Capacity cDNA Reverse Transcription Kit, so expressed TCRB transcripts were sequenced. Here the immuneACCESS table is served through TCRdb, limited to in-frame sequences with V and J called. Missing clones are a known gap in these copies; in checked studies unresolved V genes cover under half, and the rest lacks a known reason. A total of roughly 610,000 clones appear in this sample, roughly a sixth of them only once. Around 0.1% of the sample comes from the top ten. The sequenced sample was naive CD4+ T cells from blood. The meaning of the sample's cell subset or site label: true naive CD4+ T cells. These receptors were taken from a man between 18 and 35 years old in good health.

The chain recombines TRBV28 with TRBJ1-6; TRBD1 agrees at 9 bases. Germline trimming cut 5 bases from V and 13 bases from J; bases unmatched to any gene: 18. The V gene's germline CDR1 is MDHEN and CDR2 SYDVKM. The CDR3 spans 17 residues. The DNA of the CDR3 is TGTGCCAGCAGTCCCGGGACAGGGAAGAGGGGTTTACACCCCCTCCACTTT. Encoded protein: CASSPGTGKRGLHPLHF.

This clone was seen a few times. The chain employs TRBV29-1 and TRBJ1-6; 9 bases line up with TRBD1. J gave up 0 bases and V 6 bases, and 3 bases lay outside the gene matches. Germline V gene lookup returns CDR1 SQVTM and CDR2 ANQGSEA. This CDR3 region has 15 residues. The CDR3 DNA reads as TGCAGCGTAAAACAGGGGGCCTCCTATAATTCACCCCTCCACTTT. This codes for CSVKQGASYNSPLHF.

This clone has just a few counts. The V gene is TRBV7-6, the J gene TRBJ2-6; no definite D call. The V gene's germline CDR1 is SGHVS and CDR2 FNYEAQ. V was clipped by 5 bases and J by 0 bases, with 11 bases between them. This CDR3 is built from 16 residues. The DNA for the CDR3 is TGTGCCAGCAGCGCCCGACAAAGCTCTGGGGCCAACGTCCTGACTTTC. Protein sequence: CASSARQSSGANVLTF.

This clone was counted a few times. The chain is built from TRBV9 and TRBJ2-1; D possibly matches TRBD1 or TRBD2 (5 bases each). V was pared by 4 bases and J by 5 bases, with 22 bases between. The germline V gene encodes CDR1 SGDLS and CDR2 YYNGEE. This CDR3 contains 17 residues. The CDR3 reads CASSNRVGVHGHNEQFF. The CDR3 nucleotides are TGTGCCAGCAGCAACCGAGTGGGGGTCCACGGCCACAATGAGCAGTTCTTC. Together with reference TRBV9 and TRBJ2-1, the CDR3 gives the full variable domain: DSGVTQTPKHLITATGQRVTLRCSPRSGDLSVYWYQQSLDQGLQFLIQYYNGEERAKGNILERFSAQQFPDLHSELNLSSLELGDSALYFCASSNRVGVHGHNEQFFGPGTRLTVL.

The genes are TRBV7-2 and TRBJ2-3; the D is unclear. Trimming removed 3 bases at V and 2 bases at J, with 9 bases between. Looked up from germline, CDR1 is SGHTA and CDR2 is FQGNSA. CDR3 size: 14 residues. CDR3 loop: CASSLFYDTDTQYF. DNA for the CDR3: TGTGCCAGCAGCTTGTTTTACGACACAGATACGCAGTATTTT. Supplemented by reference TRBV7-2 and TRBJ2-3, the full variable domain reads GAGVSQSPSNKVTEKGKDVELRCDPISGHTALYWYRQSLGQGLEFLIYFQGNSAPDKSGLPSDRFSAERTGGSVSTLTIQRTQQEDSAVYLCASSLFYDTDTQYFGPGTRLTVL.

This clone occurred a few times. The V and J genes are TRBV4-1 and TRBJ2-7, with 7 nucleotides matching TRBD2. This CDR3 spans 17 amino acids. CDR1 and CDR2 (germline): MGHRA, YSYEKL. V dropped 1 base and J dropped 3; count of bases not matched to a gene: 12. CDR3 nucleotides: TGCGCCAGCAGCCAAGGTGGGGGGGACCCCAACGTCTACGAGCAGTACTTC. Encoded protein: CASSQGGGDPNVYEQYF.

The chain couples TRBV5-1 to TRBJ1-1, with D perhaps matching TRBD1 (6 bases). V was pared by 4 bases and J by 4 bases, with 17 bases between. The germline gives CDR1 SGHRS, CDR2 YFSETQ. The CDR3 has 15 amino acids. The CDR3 loop is CASSGAGERGTEAFF. For the CDR3, the DNA is TGCGCCAGCAGCGGCGCAGGGGAGAGGGGCACTGAAGCTTTCTTT.

The chain is built from TRBV19 and TRBJ2-7; the match to TRBD1 covers 10 bases. CDR1 and CDR2 (germline): LNHDA, SQIVND (reference sequence). There are 19 residues in the CDR3. V trimming: 1 base; J trimming: 3 bases; junction bases outside the gene matches: 15. The DNA for the CDR3 is TGTGCCAGTAGTATAGGCCCGGGACAGGGGTGGAGAGGAGACTACGAGCAGTACTTC. Its translation: CASSIGPGQGWRGDYEQYF. Looking up the rest from reference TRBV19 and TRBJ2-7 gives the full variable domain: DGGITQSPKYLFRKEGQNVTLSCEQNLNHDAMYWYRQDPGQGLRLIYYSQIVNDFQKGDIAEGYSVSREKKESFPLTVTSAQKNPTAFYLCASSIGPGQGWRGDYEQYFGPGTRLTVT.

The chain joins TRBV9 to TRBJ1-2, with 7 bases lining up with TRBD1. The V and J ends lost 4 bases and 0 bases, in that order; junction bases with no gene match: 6. Germline V gene lookup returns CDR1 SGDLS and CDR2 YYNGEE. The CDR3 length is 15 residues. The CDR3 bases are TGTGCCAGCAGCCACCCGGGACAGACTAACTATGGCTACACCTTC. Translated, it gives CASSHPGQTNYGYTF.

The table lists this clone with a few counts. The CDR3 loop is CASSTGTGAFYEQYF. The DNA of the CDR3 is TGTGCCAGCAGCACCGGGACAGGGGCCTTCTACGAGCAGTACTTC. The gene calls are TRBV6-6 and TRBJ2-7; 10 nucleotides line up with TRBD1. Germline assignment: CDR1 MNHNY and CDR2 SVGAGI (reference sequence). The CDR3 loop spans 15 amino acids. V lost 6 bases, J lost 3 bases, and 8 bases stayed unmatched.

The genes are TRBV9 and TRBJ2-3; the D is unclear. Deletions cut 6 bases from V and 6 bases from J, with 11 bases between. The germline V gene has CDR1 SGDLS and CDR2 YYNGEE. The CDR3 has 12 residues. The CDR3 protein is CASTGREDTQYF. The CDR3 nucleotides are TGTGCCAGCACCGGCAGAGAGGATACGCAGTATTTT.

This rearrangement joins TRBV9 to TRBJ2-3; D gene unclear. Germline lookup yields CDR1 SGDLS and CDR2 YYNGEE. Trimming pared 2 bases from V and 3 bases from J, leaving 13 bases between. This CDR3 spans 15 amino acids. The CDR3 region has the DNA TGTGCCAGCAGCGTCGGCGTTTCATGGACAGATACGCAGTATTTT. It specifies CASSVGVSWTDTQYF.

The chain combines TRBV7-9 with TRBJ1-3; no definite D call. The CDR3 consists of 13 residues. Germline values: CDR1 SEHNR, CDR2 FQNEAQ (reference sequence). The V end was cut by 5 bases, the J end by 0 bases, with 5 bases between. The CDR3 DNA follows: TGTGCCAGCAGCCAAAGCTCTGGAAACACCATATATTTT. This gives the protein CASSQSSGNTIYF.

The rearrangement uses TRBV7-2 and TRBJ1-5, with D possibly matching TRBD1 (5 bases). V gave up 6 bases and J gave up 2 bases, with 14 bases separating them. The CDR3 spans 15 residues. Germline CDR1 reads SGHTA; CDR2 reads FQGNSA. CDR3 nucleotides: TGTGCCAGCAGTGTGTCAGGGTCTGGCAATCAGCCCCAGCATTTT. It encodes CASSVSGSGNQPQHF.

The rearrangement uses TRBV7-2 and TRBJ1-1, with 9 bases fitting TRBD1. The length of the CDR3 is 17 residues. After removal of 1 base from V and 9 bases from J, the junction contained 15 bases not matched to a gene. Germline assignment: CDR1 SGHTA and CDR2 FQGNSA. CDR3: CASSLVVDRGQRGKAFF. The CDR3 DNA reads TGTGCCAGCAGCTTAGTCGTGGACAGGGGTCAACGCGGGAAAGCTTTCTTT.

V is TRBV27 and J is TRBJ2-2; TRBD1 is a possible D gene (6 bases). The CDR3 is 14 residues long. The V gene's germline CDR1 is MNHEY and CDR2 SMNVEV (reference sequence). The V and J ends lost 6 bases and 6 bases respectively, with 14 bases between them. The CDR3 protein is CASRTSGDAGELFF. For the CDR3, the DNA is TGTGCCAGCAGAACTTCAGGGGACGCCGGGGAGCTGTTTTTT.

This clone was observed a handful of times. The chain uses TRBV19 and TRBJ1-4; 8 positions agree with TRBD1. The germline gives CDR1 LNHDA, CDR2 SQIVND (reference sequence). Trimming removed 3 bases from V and 8 bases from J; junction bases left unmatched: 8. The CDR3 covers 15 residues. CDR3 DNA: TGTGCCAGTAGTATCCTTGGACAGGGCGAGGAAAAACTGTTTTTT. This encodes CASSILGQGEEKLFF.

A remark on this clone: Other DNA sequences in the sample encode the same CDR3. The chain couples TRBV9 to TRBJ1-2; 7 bases align to TRBD1. CDR1 is SGDLS, CDR2 YYNGEE, per germline. With 3 bases clipped from V and 2 bases from J, the junction kept 4 bases outside the gene matches. The CDR3 extends over 14 amino acids. CDR3 region: CASSARGQNYGYTF. As DNA, the CDR3 is TGTGCCAGCAGCGCTAGGGGACAGAACTATGGCTACACCTTC. Full variable domain (outside the CDR3, taken from reference TRBV9 and TRBJ1-2): DSGVTQTPKHLITATGQRVTLRCSPRSGDLSVYWYQQSLDQGLQFLIQYYNGEERAKGNILERFSAQQFPDLHSELNLSSLELGDSALYFCASSARGQNYGYTFGSGTRLTVV.